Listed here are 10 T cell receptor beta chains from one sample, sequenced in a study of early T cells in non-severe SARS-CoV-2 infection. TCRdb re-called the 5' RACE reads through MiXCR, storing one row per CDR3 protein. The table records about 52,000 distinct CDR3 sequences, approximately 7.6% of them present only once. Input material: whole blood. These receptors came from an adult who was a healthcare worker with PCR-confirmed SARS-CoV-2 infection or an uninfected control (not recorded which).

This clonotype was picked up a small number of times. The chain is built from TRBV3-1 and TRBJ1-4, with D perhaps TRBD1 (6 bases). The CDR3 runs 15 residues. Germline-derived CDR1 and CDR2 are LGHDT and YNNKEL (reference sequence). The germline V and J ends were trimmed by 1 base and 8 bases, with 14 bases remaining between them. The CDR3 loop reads CASSQAGGPGEKLFF. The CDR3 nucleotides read TGTGCCAGCAGCCAAGCGGGGGGGCCGGGGGAAAAACTGTTTTTT.

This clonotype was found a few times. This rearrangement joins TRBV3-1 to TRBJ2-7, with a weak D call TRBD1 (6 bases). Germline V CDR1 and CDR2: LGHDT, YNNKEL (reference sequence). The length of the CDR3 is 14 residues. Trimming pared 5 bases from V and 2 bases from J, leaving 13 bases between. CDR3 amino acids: CASSDQGLAYEQYF. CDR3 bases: TGTGCCAGCAGCGACCAGGGGTTAGCCTACGAGCAGTACTTC.

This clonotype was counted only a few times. The DNA for the CDR3 is TGCAGCGTGATCCGGGACACTTCAGGTGCAGAGACCCAGTACTTC. It encodes CSVIRDTSGAETQYF. The chain combines TRBV29-1 with TRBJ2-5, with D maybe TRBD1 (6 bases). Germline V gene data show CDR1 as SQVTM and CDR2 as ANQGSEA. The CDR3 spans 15 residues. Between the trimmed V and J ends, which lost 6 bases and 4 bases, there was a span of 21 bases.

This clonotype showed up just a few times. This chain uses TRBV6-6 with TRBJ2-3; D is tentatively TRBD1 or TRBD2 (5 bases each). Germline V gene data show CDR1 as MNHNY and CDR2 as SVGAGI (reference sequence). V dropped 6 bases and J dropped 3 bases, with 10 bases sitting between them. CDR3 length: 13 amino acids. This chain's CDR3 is CASRVGPTDTQYF. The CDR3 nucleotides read TGTGCCAGCAGGGTGGGACCTACAGATACGCAGTATTTT.

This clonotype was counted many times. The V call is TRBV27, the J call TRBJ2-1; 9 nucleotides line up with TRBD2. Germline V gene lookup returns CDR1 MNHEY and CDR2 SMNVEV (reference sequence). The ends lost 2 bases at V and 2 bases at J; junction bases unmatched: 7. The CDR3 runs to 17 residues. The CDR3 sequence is CASSLTNPSGAYNEQFF. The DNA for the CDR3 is TGTGCCAGCAGTTTAACCAACCCTAGCGGGGCCTACAATGAGCAGTTCTTC.

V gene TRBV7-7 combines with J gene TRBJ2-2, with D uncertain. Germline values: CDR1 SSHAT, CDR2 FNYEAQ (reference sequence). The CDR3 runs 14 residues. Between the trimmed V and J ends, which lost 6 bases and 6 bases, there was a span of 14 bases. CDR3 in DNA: TGTGCCAGCAGTGCGATGTCTGGTTCCGGGGAGCTGTTTTTT. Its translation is CASSAMSGSGELFF.

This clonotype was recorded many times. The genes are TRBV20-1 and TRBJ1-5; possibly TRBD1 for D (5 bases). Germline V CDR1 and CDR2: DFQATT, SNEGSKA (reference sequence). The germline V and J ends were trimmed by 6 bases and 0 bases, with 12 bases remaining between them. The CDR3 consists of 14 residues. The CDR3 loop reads CSAKTDYSNQPQHF. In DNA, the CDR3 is TGCAGTGCCAAGACAGACTATAGCAATCAGCCCCAGCATTTT.

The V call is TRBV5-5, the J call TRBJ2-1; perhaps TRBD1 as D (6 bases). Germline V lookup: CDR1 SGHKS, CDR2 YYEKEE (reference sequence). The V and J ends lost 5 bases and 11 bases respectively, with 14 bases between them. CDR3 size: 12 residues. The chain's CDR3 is CASRPGDHKQFF. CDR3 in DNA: TGTGCCAGCAGGCCAGGGGACCACAAGCAGTTCTTC.

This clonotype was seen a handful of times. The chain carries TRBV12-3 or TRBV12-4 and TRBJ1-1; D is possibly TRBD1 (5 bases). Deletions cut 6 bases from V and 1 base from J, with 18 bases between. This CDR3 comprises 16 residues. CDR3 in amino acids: CASSGGTHPQNTEAFF. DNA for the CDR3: TGTGCCAGCAGCGGGGGGACCCACCCGCAGAACACTGAAGCTTTCTTT.

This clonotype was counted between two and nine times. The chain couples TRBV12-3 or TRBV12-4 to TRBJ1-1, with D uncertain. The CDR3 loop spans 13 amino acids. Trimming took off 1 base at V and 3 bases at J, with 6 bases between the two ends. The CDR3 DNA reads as TGTGCCAGCAGTTTAGGAGTCTACACTGAAGCTTTCTTT. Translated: CASSLGVYTEAFF.